These 18 T cell receptor beta chains were sequenced from one sample in a study of CD8+CD57+ T cells in acquired aplastic anemia. Previously, flow cytometry had revealed CD8+CD57+ cell expansion in the patients chosen for sequencing. Investigators profiled TCR beta VDJ and CDR3 from genomic DNA template. TCRdb reprocessed the reads with MiXCR, giving one entry per CDR3 protein. The sample has hundreds of thousands of distinct CDR3 sequences, 45% to 65% seen once; the top ten hold around 1.2%. Input material: sorted CD4+, CD8+, or CD8+CD57+ T cells (not recorded which) from PBMCs. The receptors shown here come from a human donor with aplastic anemia.

This chain joins TRBV2 and TRBJ1-6; possible D gene TRBD1, 6 bases. The germline gives CDR1 SNHLY, CDR2 FYNNEI. The germline V and J ends were trimmed by 8 bases and 1 base, with 9 bases remaining between them. This CDR3 is 14 amino acids long. CDR3 in amino acids: CASLGGSYNSPLHF. CDR3 bases: TGTGCCAGCTTAGGGGGATCCTATAATTCACCCCTCCACTTT.

This CDR3 reads CASSQEGPGGYEQYF. In DNA form, the CDR3 reads TGTGCCAGCAGCCAAGAGGGGCCAGGAGGCTACGAGCAGTACTTC. V usage is TRBV14 and J usage is TRBJ2-7; D possibly matches TRBD1 or TRBD2 (5 bases each). The CDR3 spans 15 residues. Looked up from germline, CDR1 is SGHDN and CDR2 is FVKESK. V lost 0 bases and J lost 3, with 12 bases in between.

CDR3 protein: CSARDLTSGGDSYEQYF. The CDR3 coding sequence is TGCAGTGCTAGAGATCTGACTAGCGGGGGAGACTCCTACGAGCAGTACTTC. The chain is built from TRBV20-1 and TRBJ2-7; 12 bases align to TRBD2. Trimming cost V 0 bases and J 0 bases; bases outside gene matches: 6. Germline V gene sequence: CDR1 DFQATT, CDR2 SNEGSKA (reference sequence). CDR3 length equals 17 residues.

This clonotype was observed at least ten times. V is TRBV5-6 and J is TRBJ1-2; 8 nucleotides line up with TRBD1. V trimming: 0 bases; J trimming: 6 bases; junction bases outside the gene matches: 4. Per the germline V gene, CDR1 is SGHDT and CDR2 is YYEEEE. The CDR3 length is 14 residues. CDR3 sequence reads: CASSLVDREDGYTF. The CDR3 DNA sequence: TGTGCCAGCAGCTTGGTGGACAGGGAGGATGGCTACACCTTC. The full variable domain, its missing parts supplied by reference TRBV5-6 and TRBJ1-2, is DAGVTQSPTHLIKTRGQQVTLRCSPKSGHDTVSWYQQALGQGPQFIFQYYEEEERQRGNFPDRFSGHQFPNYSSELNVNALLLGDSALYLCASSLVDREDGYTFGSGTRLTVV.

V usage is TRBV14 and J usage is TRBJ1-1; a weak D match, TRBD1 (5 bases). CDR1 and CDR2 (germline): SGHDN, FVKESK. Trimming shortened V by 7 bases and J by 4 bases, and 13 bases separated the two germline ends. The length of the CDR3 is 13 residues. The DNA of the CDR3 is TGTGCCAGCACCCGGGGAAGGGGCACTGAAGCTTTCTTT. This translates into CASTRGRGTEAFF.

This clonotype was counted once. The chain uses TRBV20-1 and TRBJ2-1; no clear D gene. Trimming shortened V by 7 bases and J by 5 bases, and 15 bases separated the two germline ends. The CDR3 loop spans 13 amino acids. Germline-derived CDR1 and CDR2 are DFQATT and SNEGSKA (reference sequence). CDR3 nucleotides: TGCAGTGTTTCGGGCCTGGGCGACAATGAGCAGTTCTTC. This gives the protein CSVSGLGDNEQFF.

This clonotype was picked up a small number of times. The chain employs TRBV25-1 and TRBJ2-2; TRBD1 might be the D (6 bases). The CDR3 is 15 residues long. V was trimmed by 7 bases and J by 0 bases, leaving 12 bases between them. Per germline, CDR1 MGHDK and CDR2 SYGVNS. Here the CDR3 reads CASKSGAANTGELFF. The CDR3 coding sequence is TGTGCCAGCAAATCAGGGGCTGCGAACACCGGGGAGCTGTTTTTT. Based on the CDR3 plus reference TRBV25-1 and TRBJ2-2, the full variable domain is EADIYQTPRYLVIGTGKKITLECSQTMGHDKMYWYQQDPGMELHLIHYSYGVNSTEKGDLSSESTVSRIRTEHFPLTLESARPSHTSQYLCASKSGAANTGELFFGEGSRLTVL.

The J gene is TRBJ2-5, the V gene TRBV19, with D tentatively TRBD2 (5 bases). The germline V and J ends were trimmed by 6 bases and 2 bases, with 13 bases remaining between them. In germline, CDR1 is LNHDA, CDR2 SQIVND (reference sequence). This CDR3 comprises 14 residues. CDR3 DNA: TGTGCCAGTAGCCGAACCGGGGTACAAGAGACCCAGTACTTC. Residues: CASSRTGVQETQYF.

Notes on this clonotype: No conserved phenylalanine or tryptophan is present at the end of the CDR3, so a read error is the likely explanation. The chain carries TRBV5-1 and TRBJ2-1, with 10 bases aligning to TRBD2. Germline V gene sequence: CDR1 SGHRS, CDR2 YFSETQ. The CDR3 is 15 amino acids. CDR3: CASSGGGGTYNEQFL. The CDR3 DNA reads as TGCGCTAGCAGCGGGGGGGGAGGGACCTACAATGAGCAGTTCCTC.

This sequence joins TRBV2 and TRBJ1-5, with 10 positions matching TRBD1. CDR1 is SNHLY, CDR2 FYNNEI, per germline. CDR3 size: 14 residues. Trimming cost V 5 bases and J 7 bases; bases outside gene matches: 5. As DNA, the CDR3 is TGTGCCAGCAGTCGGGACAGGGGACACCAGCCCCAGCATTTT. Protein product: CASSRDRGHQPQHF.

The J gene is TRBJ2-2, the V gene TRBV5-1; D may correspond to TRBD1 or TRBD2 (5 bases each). CDR3 size: 16 residues. Trimming stripped 1 base from V and 12 bases from J, with 22 bases between. The V gene's germline CDR1 is SGHRS and CDR2 YFSETQ. The CDR3 nucleotides are TGCGCCAGCAGCTTGACCCGACCAAAGACCGGGACGAAGCTGTTTTTT. It translates to CASSLTRPKTGTKLFF. Full variable domain (outside the CDR3, taken from reference TRBV5-1 and TRBJ2-2): KAGVTQTPRYLIKTRGQQVTLSCSPISGHRSVSWYQQTPGQGLQFLFEYFSETQRNKGNFPGRFSGRQFSNSRSEMNVSTLELGDSALYLCASSLTRPKTGTKLFFGEGSRLTVL.

This clonotype has a handful of counts. The chain uses TRBV7-2 and TRBJ2-3; D is perhaps TRBD2 (6 bases). Germline V gene sequence: CDR1 SGHTA, CDR2 FQGNSA. The CDR3 contains 13 residues. V lost 9 bases, J lost 1 base, and 11 bases lay in between. For the CDR3, the DNA is TGTGCCAGTTCGGTAGCGGGCACAGATACGCAGTATTTT. This translates into CASSVAGTDTQYF.

The rearrangement uses TRBV2 and TRBJ1-4; D is undetermined. This CDR3 contains 13 residues. Trimming shortened V by 11 bases and J by 8 bases, and 18 bases separated the two germline ends. Germline assignment: CDR1 SNHLY and CDR2 FYNNEI. The CDR3 sequence: CAGKEGSSEKLFF. As DNA, the CDR3 is TGTGCCGGCAAGGAGGGTAGCTCGGAAAAACTGTTTTTT. The full variable domain, with the rest looked up from reference TRBV2 and TRBJ1-4, is EPEVTQTPSHQVTQMGQEVILRCVPISNHLYFYWYRQILGQKVEFLVSFYNNEISEKSEIFDDQFSVERPDGSNFTLKIRSTKLEDSAMYFCAGKEGSSEKLFFGSGTQLSVL.

This clonotype occurred many times. The chain carries TRBV12-3 or TRBV12-4 and TRBJ2-7; 8 positions agree with TRBD2. V lost 7 bases to trimming and J lost 3 bases; unmatched junction nucleotides: 8. CDR3 size: 14 residues. The CDR3 coding sequence is TGTGCCAGCACATATACGGGGGGGGTCTACGAGCAGTACTTC. This translates into CASTYTGGVYEQYF.

Note on this clonotype: One junction end disagrees with the germline gene, perhaps due to a read error. The chain carries TRBV19 and TRBJ2-5, with D unresolved. Germline assignment: CDR1 LNHDA and CDR2 SQIVND (reference sequence). The CDR3 totals 13 residues. CDR3 coding DNA: TGTGCCAGTAGTATGGTTCAGCAAGAGGCCCAGTACTTC. As protein: CASSMVQQEAQYF.

The chain has TRBV7-6 and TRBJ2-7, with D possibly being TRBD2 (5 bases). Germline loops: CDR1 SGHVS, CDR2 FNYEAQ. There are 13 residues in the CDR3. Trimming cost V 2 bases and J 3 bases, with 8 bases left between them. DNA for the CDR3: TGTGCCAGCAGCTTATACGGGGACTACGAGCAGTACTTC. Protein product: CASSLYGDYEQYF.

This clonotype was observed at least ten times. The rearrangement links TRBV7-9 to TRBJ2-3; 13 bases agree with TRBD2. This CDR3 region has 16 residues. Germline V gives CDR1 SEHNR, CDR2 FQNEAQ (reference sequence). The V and J ends lost 2 bases and 4 bases, in that order; junction bases with no gene match: 3. CDR3 amino acids: CASSLTSGRAADTQYF. Here the CDR3 DNA reads TGTGCCAGCAGCTTAACTAGCGGGAGGGCCGCAGATACGCAGTATTTT.

This clonotype was recorded at least ten times. A junction end diverges from the germline sequence, so it may reflect a read error. The J gene is TRBJ2-1, the V gene TRBV12-3 or TRBV12-4; D unclear. The CDR3 is 12 amino acids. CDR3 sequence (DNA): TGTGCCAGCAGATTAGGCGACAATGAGCAGTTCTTC. This gives the protein CASRLGDNEQFF.